The 9 T cell receptor beta chains listed next were all sequenced from one sample in a study of spatial heterogeneity in lung cancer. Specified time point: blood at routine non-recurrence follow-up after resection. TCRdb reanalysed the 5' RACE reads using MiXCR and keeps one entry per CDR3 protein. In the table there are 110,000 or so distinct CDR3 sequences, more than 10% of which are singletons. Sequencing used PBMCs, obtained at follow-up. All receptors derive from a female donor with early-stage non-small cell lung cancer.

The chain combines TRBV29-1 with TRBJ2-6; D gene unclear. V was clipped by 6 bases and J by 0 bases, with 6 bases between them. The CDR3 contains 13 residues. Germline V gives CDR1 SQVTM, CDR2 ANQGSEA. The chain's CDR3 is CSVAVSGANVLTF. For the CDR3, the DNA is TGCAGCGTGGCGGTCTCTGGGGCCAACGTCCTGACTTTC.

This clonotype appeared a few times. J is TRBJ1-2 and V is TRBV12-3 or TRBV12-4, with a possible D match to TRBD1 (6 bases). The CDR3 is 15 amino acids. Between the trimmed V and J ends, which lost 8 bases and 4 bases, there was a span of 20 bases. The CDR3 DNA is TGTGCCAGCCTCCTAGGGGGGGGACAAGGCTATGGCTACACCTTC. Its translation is CASLLGGGQGYGYTF.

This clonotype came up a few times. This chain joins TRBV9 and TRBJ2-1; TRBD2 matches 14 bases. CDR1 is SGDLS, CDR2 YYNGEE, per germline. The CDR3 contains 18 residues. J was trimmed by 5 bases and V by 3 bases; bases with no gene match: 10. CDR3 sequence: CASSAAFGLAGGNNEQFF. CDR3 nucleotides: TGTGCCAGCAGCGCTGCCTTTGGACTAGCGGGAGGTAACAATGAGCAGTTCTTC.

This clonotype was observed a few times. The gene calls are TRBV20-1 and TRBJ2-1; 8 bases match TRBD2. This CDR3 spans 17 amino acids. Germline V gives CDR1 DFQATT, CDR2 SNEGSKA (reference sequence). Trimming took 0 bases from V and 0 from J; bases not matched to a gene: 7. In DNA form, the CDR3 reads TGCAGTGCTAGAGACCCTTTTACTAGCGGCTCCTACAATGAGCAGTTCTTC. This gives the protein CSARDPFTSGSYNEQFF.

This clonotype was detected only a few times. The genes are TRBV10-3 and TRBJ1-2; D is uncertain. CDR3 size: 14 residues. Germline CDR1 ENHRY, CDR2 SYGVKD. V was clipped by 0 bases and J by 1 base, with 6 bases between them. The CDR3 reads CAISESVFNYGYTF. CDR3 DNA sequence: TGTGCCATCAGTGAGTCGGTGTTTAACTATGGCTACACCTTC.

This clonotype showed up many times. Here the CDR3 reads CATSGRNRGSYNEQFF. Written as DNA, the CDR3 is TGTGCCACCAGCGGAAGAAACAGGGGATCCTACAATGAGCAGTTCTTC. The chain has TRBV15 and TRBJ2-1; TRBD1 matches 7 bases. CDR3 length: 16 residues. V gave up 5 bases and J gave up 1 base; unmatched junction bases: 8. In germline, CDR1 is LNHNV, CDR2 YYDKDF (reference sequence).

The chain recombines TRBV11-3 with TRBJ2-1; D unresolved. The CDR3 sequence is 16 residues long. V was shortened by 4 bases and J by 1 base, with 14 bases between the two germline ends. Per the germline V gene, CDR1 is SGHNT and CDR2 is YENEEA. Here the CDR3 DNA reads TGTGCCAGCAGCTCACGCTTGCTGGGTTCCTACAATGAGCAGTTCTTC. Its protein product is CASSSRLLGSYNEQFF.

Many counts were recorded for this clonotype. The V and J genes are TRBV9 and TRBJ1-6; unclear D gene. The germline gives CDR1 SGDLS, CDR2 YYNGEE. V lost 2 bases and J lost 9, with 12 bases in between. The CDR3 has 14 residues. In nucleotides, the CDR3 is TGTGCCAGCAGCGTTCGGGCCGATGGTTCACCCCTCCACTTT. Translating gives CASSVRADGSPLHF.

The J gene is TRBJ2-7, the V gene TRBV6-1; D remains ambiguous. This CDR3 has 11 residues. The V and J ends lost 4 bases and 3 bases respectively, with 4 bases between them. Germline CDR1 reads MNHNS; CDR2 reads SASEGT. The CDR3 is CASSAHYEQYF. The CDR3 DNA reads TGTGCCAGCAGTGCCCACTACGAGCAGTACTTC.